This paragraph reports one T cell receptor beta chain. This sample was included in a study of blood T cell repertoires in COVID-19. Whole-study context: Spain, Italy and the United States supplied samples that represented acute and convalescent COVID-19. From T cells, B-cell-depleted T cells, or PBMCs came the material, which was cDNA or gDNA.

In the authors' methods: Amplifying reference gene primers gave estimates of nucleated cell counts. This table comes from immunoSEQ multiplex PCR, and its TCRdb copy is limited to in-frame clones, with some not included. Clone size and the V and J calls come from that table; the DNA yielded D and trimming. The sample contains 220,000 or so clones, around 80% of which appear only once. The CDR3 runs 14 residues. V was trimmed by 2 bases and J by 3 bases, leaving 11 bases between them. From germline, CDR1 is MGHRA and CDR2 YSYEKL. This rearrangement joins TRBV4-1 to TRBJ2-7, with D possibly matching TRBD1 (6 bases). The receptor was derived from a woman aged 55 to 70 who had recovered from COVID-19. The sample taken for sequencing was peripheral blood. The CDR3 region has the DNA TGCGCCAGCAGCCAACTGATACAGGGCTACGAGCAGTACTTC. It yields the protein CASSQLIQGYEQYF.